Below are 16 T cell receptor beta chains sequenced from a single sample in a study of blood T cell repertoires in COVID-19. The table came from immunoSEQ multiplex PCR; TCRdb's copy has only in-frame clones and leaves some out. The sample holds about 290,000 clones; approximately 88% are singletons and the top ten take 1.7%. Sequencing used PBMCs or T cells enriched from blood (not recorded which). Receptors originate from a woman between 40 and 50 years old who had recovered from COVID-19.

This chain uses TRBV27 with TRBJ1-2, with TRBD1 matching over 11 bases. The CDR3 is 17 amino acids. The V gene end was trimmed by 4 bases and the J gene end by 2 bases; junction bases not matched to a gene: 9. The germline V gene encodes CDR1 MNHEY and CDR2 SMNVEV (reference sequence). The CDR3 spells CASSSPGQGGNNYGYTF. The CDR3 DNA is TGTGCCAGCAGTTCGCCGGGACAGGGGGGCAACAACTATGGCTACACCTTC.

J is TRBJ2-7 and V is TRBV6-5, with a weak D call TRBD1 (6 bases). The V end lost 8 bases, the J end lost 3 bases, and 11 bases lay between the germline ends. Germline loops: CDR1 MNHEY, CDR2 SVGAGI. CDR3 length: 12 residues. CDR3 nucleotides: TGTGCCAGCGGGACACCTCGCTACGAGCAGTACTTC. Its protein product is CASGTPRYEQYF.

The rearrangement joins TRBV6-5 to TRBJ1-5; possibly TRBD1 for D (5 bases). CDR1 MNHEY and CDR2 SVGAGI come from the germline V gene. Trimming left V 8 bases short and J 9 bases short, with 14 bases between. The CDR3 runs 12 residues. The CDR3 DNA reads TGTGCCAGCCGACAGTTTCTTCGGCCCCAGCATTTT. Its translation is CASRQFLRPQHF.

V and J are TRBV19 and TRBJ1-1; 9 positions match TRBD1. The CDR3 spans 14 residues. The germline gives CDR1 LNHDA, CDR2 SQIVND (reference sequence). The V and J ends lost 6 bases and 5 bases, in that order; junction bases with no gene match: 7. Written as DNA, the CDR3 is TGTGCCAGTAGAGCCGGGGACAGGGAAACTGAAGCTTTCTTT. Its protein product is CASRAGDRETEAFF. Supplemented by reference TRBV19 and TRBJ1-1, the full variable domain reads DGGITQSPKYLFRKEGQNVTLSCEQNLNHDAMYWYRQDPGQGLRLIYYSQIVNDFQKGDIAEGYSVSREKKESFPLTVTSAQKNPTAFYLCASRAGDRETEAFFGQGTRLTVV.

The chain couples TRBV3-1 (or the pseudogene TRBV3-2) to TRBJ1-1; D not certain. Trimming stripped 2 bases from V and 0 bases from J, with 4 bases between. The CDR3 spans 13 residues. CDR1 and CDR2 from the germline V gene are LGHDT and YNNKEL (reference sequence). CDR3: CASSQLMNTEAFF. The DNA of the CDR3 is TGTGCCAGCAGCCAATTAATGAACACTGAAGCTTTCTTT.

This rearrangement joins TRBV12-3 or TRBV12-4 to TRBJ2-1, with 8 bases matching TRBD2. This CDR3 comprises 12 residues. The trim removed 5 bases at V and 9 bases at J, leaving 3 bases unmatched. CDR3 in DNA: TGTGCCAGCAGTCTCGGACTAGCTGAGCAGTTCTTC. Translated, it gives CASSLGLAEQFF.

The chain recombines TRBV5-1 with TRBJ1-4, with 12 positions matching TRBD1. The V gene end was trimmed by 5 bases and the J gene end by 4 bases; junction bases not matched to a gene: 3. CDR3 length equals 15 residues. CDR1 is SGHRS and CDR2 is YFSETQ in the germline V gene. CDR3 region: CASRGTGGLNEKLFF. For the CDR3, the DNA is TGCGCCAGCAGAGGGACAGGGGGCCTTAATGAAAAACTGTTTTTT.

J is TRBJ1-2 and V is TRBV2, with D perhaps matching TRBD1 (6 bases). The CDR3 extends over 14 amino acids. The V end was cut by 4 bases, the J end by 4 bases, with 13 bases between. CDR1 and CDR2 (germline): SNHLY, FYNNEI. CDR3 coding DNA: TGTGCCAGCAGTGGACAGGCGGAAATCTATGGCTACACCTTC. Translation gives CASSGQAEIYGYTF.

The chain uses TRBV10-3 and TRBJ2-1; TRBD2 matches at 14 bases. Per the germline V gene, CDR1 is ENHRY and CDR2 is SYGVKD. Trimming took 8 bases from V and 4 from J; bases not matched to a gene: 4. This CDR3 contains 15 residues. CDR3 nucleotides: TGTGCCATCTCCCGGACTAGCGGGGGGTACAATGAGCAGTTCTTC. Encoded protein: CAISRTSGGYNEQFF.

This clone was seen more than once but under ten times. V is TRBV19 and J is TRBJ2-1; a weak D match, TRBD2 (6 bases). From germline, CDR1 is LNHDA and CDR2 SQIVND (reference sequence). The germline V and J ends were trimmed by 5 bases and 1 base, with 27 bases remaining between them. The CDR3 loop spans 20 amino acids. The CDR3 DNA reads TGTGCCAGTAGTCTTGGCAGTCTAGCGCCCCGCAGTAGGTCCTACAATGAGCAGTTCTTC. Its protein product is CASSLGSLAPRSRSYNEQFF.

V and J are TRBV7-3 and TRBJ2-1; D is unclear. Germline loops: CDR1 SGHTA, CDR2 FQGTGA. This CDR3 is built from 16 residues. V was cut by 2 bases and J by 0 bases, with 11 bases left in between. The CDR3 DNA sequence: TGTGCCAGCAGCTTAGGTGCGCTGAGCTCCTACAATGAGCAGTTCTTC. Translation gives CASSLGALSSYNEQFF.

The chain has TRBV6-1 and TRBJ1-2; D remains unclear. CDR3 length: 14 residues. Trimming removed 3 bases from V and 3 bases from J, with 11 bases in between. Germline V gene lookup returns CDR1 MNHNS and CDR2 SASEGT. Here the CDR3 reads CASSDGVVDYGYTF. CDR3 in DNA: TGTGCCAGCAGTGACGGGGTGGTAGACTATGGCTACACCTTC.

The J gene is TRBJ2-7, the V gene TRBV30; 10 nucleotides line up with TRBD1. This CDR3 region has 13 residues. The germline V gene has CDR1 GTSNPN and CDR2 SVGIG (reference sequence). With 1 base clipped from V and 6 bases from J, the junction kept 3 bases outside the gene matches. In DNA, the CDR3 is TGTGCCTGGAGTGGACAGGGGGCCCTCGAGCAGTACTTC. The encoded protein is CAWSGQGALEQYF.

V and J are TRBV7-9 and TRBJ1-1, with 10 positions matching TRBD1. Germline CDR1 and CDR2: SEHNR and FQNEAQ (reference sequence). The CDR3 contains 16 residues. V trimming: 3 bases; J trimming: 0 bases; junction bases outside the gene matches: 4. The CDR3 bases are TGTGCCAGCAGCTTCAGGGACAGGGGAATGAACACTGAAGCTTTCTTT. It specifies CASSFRDRGMNTEAFF. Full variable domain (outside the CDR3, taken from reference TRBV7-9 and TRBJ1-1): DTGVSQNPRHKITKRGQNVTFRCDPISEHNRLYWYRQTLGQGPEFLTYFQNEAQLEKSRLLSDRFSAERPKGSFSTLEIQRTEQGDSAMYLCASSFRDRGMNTEAFFGQGTRLTVV.

CDR3 loop: CAGIIFNAADTQYF. Written as DNA, the CDR3 is TGTGCCGGGATAATTTTCAATGCAGCAGATACGCAGTATTTT. This chain links TRBV30 with TRBJ2-3; D is unclear. V lost 8 bases and J 4 bases, leaving 19 bases between the germline ends. The CDR3 runs to 14 residues. Germline CDR1 reads GTSNPN; CDR2 reads SVGIG (reference sequence).

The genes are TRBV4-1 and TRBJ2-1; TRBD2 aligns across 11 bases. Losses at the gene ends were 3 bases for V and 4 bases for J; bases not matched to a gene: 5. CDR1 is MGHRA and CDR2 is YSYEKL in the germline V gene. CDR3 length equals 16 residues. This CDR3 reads CASSQGTSGGYNEQFF. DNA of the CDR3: TGCGCCAGCAGCCAGGGCACTAGCGGGGGTTACAATGAGCAGTTCTTC.